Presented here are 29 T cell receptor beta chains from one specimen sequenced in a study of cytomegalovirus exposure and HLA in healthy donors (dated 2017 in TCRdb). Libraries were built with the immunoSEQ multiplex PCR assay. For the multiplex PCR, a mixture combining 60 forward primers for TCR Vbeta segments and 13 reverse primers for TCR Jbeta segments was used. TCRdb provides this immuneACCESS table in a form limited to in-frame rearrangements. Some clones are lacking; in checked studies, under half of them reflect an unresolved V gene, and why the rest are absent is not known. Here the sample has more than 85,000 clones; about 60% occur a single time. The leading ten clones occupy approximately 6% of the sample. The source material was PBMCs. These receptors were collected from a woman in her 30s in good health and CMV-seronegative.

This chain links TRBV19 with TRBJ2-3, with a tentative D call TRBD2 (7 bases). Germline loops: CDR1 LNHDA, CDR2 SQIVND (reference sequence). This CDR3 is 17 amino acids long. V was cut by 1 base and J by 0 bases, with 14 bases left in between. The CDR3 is CASSIGGGGSSTDTQYF. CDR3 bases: TGTGCCAGTAGTATAGGGGGCGGGGGCAGTAGCACAGATACGCAGTATTTT.

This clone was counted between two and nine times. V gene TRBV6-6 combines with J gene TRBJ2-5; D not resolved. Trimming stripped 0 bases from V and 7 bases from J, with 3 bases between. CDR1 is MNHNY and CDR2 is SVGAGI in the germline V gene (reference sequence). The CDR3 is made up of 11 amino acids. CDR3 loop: CASSYSGTQYF. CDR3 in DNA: TGTGCCAGCAGTTACTCCGGGACCCAGTACTTC.

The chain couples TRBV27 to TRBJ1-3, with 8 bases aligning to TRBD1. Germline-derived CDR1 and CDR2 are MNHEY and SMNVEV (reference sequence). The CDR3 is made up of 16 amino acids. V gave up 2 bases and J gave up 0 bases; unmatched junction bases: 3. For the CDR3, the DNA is TGTGCCAGCAGTTTAAGACAGGGGTCCTCTGGAAACACCATATATTTT. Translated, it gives CASSLRQGSSGNTIYF.

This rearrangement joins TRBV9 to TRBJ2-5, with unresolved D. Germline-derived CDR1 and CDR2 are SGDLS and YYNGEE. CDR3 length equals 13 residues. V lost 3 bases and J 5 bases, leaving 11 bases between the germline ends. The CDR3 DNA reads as TGTGCCAGCAGCGGGGCCCTGGTCGAGACCCAGTACTTC. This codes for CASSGALVETQYF.

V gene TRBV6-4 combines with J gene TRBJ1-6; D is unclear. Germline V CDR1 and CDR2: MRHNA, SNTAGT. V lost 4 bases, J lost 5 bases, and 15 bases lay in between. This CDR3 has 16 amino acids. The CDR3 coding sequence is TGTGCCAGCAGTGTCTACTCCGGTATGGATAATTCACCCCTCCACTTT. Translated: CASSVYSGMDNSPLHF.

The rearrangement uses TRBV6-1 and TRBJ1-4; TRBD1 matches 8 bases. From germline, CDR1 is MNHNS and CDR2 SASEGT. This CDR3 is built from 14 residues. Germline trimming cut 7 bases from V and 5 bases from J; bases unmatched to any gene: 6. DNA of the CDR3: TGTGCCAGCAACCCGGGACAGGAGAATGAAAAACTGTTTTTT. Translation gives CASNPGQENEKLFF.

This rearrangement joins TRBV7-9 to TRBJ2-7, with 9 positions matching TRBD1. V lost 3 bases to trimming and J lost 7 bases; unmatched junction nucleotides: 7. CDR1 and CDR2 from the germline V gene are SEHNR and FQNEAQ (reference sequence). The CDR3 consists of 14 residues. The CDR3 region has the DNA TGTGCCAGCAGCTTGGGACAGGGATCTCGGGAGCAGTACTTC. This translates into CASSLGQGSREQYF.

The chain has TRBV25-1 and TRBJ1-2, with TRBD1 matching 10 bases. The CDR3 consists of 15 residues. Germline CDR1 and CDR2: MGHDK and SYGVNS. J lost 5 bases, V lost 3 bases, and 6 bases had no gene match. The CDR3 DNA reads TGTGCCAGCAGTGAGGACAGGGGGAAGTTGTATGGCTACACCTTC. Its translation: CASSEDRGKLYGYTF.

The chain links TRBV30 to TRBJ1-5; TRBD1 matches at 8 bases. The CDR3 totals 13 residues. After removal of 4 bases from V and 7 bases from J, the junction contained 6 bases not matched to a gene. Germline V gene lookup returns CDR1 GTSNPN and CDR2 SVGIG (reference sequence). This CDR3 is CAWKGGTGQPQHF. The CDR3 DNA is TGTGCCTGGAAAGGAGGGACAGGACAGCCCCAGCATTTT.

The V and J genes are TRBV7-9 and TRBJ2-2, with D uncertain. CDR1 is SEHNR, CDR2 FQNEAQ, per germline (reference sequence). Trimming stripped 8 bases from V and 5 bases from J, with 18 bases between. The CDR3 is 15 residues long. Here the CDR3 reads CASGSSSPRTGELFF. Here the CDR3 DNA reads TGTGCCAGCGGATCTTCCAGCCCGCGGACCGGGGAGCTGTTTTTT.

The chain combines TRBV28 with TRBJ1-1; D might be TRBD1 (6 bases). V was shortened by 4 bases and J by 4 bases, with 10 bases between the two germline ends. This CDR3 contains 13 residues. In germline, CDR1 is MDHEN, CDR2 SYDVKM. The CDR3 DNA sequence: TGTGCCAGCAGTTGGGAAGGGGGCACTGAAGCTTTCTTT. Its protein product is CASSWEGGTEAFF.

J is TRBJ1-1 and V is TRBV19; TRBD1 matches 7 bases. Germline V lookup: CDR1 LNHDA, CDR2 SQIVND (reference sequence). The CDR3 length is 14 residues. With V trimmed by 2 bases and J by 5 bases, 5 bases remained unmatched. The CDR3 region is CASSISDRRTEAFF. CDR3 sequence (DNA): TGTGCCAGTAGTATATCGGACAGGAGGACTGAAGCTTTCTTT.

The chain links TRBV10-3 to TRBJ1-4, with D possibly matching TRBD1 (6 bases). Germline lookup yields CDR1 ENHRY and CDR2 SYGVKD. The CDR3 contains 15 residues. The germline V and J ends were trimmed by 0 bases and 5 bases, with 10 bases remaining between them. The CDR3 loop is CAISESTDRNEKLFF. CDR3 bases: TGTGCCATCAGTGAGTCGACGGACAGAAATGAAAAACTGTTTTTT.

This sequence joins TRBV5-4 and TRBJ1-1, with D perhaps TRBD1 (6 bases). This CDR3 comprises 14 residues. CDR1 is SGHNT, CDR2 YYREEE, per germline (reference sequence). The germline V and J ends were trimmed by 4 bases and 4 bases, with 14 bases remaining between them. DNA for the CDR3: TGTGCCAGCAGCCCGAGAGTGGGGGCCACTGAAGCTTTCTTT. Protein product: CASSPRVGATEAFF.

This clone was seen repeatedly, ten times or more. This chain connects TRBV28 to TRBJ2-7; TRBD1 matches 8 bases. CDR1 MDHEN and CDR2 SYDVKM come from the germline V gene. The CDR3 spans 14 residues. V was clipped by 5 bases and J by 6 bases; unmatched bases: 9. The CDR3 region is CASSLRTGRSEQYF. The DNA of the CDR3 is TGTGCCAGCAGTCTCAGGACAGGGAGGAGCGAGCAGTACTTC.

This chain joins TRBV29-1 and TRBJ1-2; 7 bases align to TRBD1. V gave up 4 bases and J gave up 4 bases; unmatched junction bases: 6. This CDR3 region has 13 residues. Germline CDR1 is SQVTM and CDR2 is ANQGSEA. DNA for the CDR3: TGCAGCGTTGTACTGAGGGGGCCCTATGGCTACACCTTC. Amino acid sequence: CSVVLRGPYGYTF.

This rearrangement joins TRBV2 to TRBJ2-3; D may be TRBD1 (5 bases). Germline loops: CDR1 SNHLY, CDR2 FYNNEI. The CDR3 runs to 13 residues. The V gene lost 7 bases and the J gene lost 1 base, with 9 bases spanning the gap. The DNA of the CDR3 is TGTGCCAGCACCCCCAGGGGCACAGATACGCAGTATTTT. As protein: CASTPRGTDTQYF. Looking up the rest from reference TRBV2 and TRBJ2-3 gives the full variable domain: EPEVTQTPSHQVTQMGQEVILRCVPISNHLYFYWYRQILGQKVEFLVSFYNNEISEKSEIFDDQFSVERPDGSNFTLKIRSTKLEDSAMYFCASTPRGTDTQYFGPGTRLTVL.

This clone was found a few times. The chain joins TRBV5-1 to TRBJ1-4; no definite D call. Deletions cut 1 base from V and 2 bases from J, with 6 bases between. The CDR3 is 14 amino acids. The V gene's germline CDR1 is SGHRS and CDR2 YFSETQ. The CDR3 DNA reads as TGCGCCAGCAGCTTGTCGGGGACTAATGAAAAACTGTTTTTT. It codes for CASSLSGTNEKLFF.

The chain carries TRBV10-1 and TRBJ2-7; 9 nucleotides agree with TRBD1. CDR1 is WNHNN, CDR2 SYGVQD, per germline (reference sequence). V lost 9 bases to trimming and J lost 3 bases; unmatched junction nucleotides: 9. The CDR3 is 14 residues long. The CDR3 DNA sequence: TGCGCCAGAGACTCGACAGGGGGTGGCTACGAGCAGTACTTC. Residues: CARDSTGGGYEQYF.

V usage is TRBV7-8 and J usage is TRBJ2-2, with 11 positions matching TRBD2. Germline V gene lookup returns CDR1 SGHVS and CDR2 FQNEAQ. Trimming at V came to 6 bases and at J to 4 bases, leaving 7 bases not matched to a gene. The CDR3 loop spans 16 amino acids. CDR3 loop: CASRPLAGGRTGELFF. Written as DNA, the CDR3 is TGTGCCAGCAGACCTCTAGCGGGGGGCCGCACCGGGGAGCTGTTTTTT. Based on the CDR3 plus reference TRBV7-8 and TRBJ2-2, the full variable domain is GAGVSQSPRYKVAKRGQDVALRCDPISGHVSLFWYQQALGQGPEFLTYFQNEAQLDKSGLPSDRFFAERPEGSVSTLKIQRTQQEDSAVYLCASRPLAGGRTGELFFGEGSRLTVL.

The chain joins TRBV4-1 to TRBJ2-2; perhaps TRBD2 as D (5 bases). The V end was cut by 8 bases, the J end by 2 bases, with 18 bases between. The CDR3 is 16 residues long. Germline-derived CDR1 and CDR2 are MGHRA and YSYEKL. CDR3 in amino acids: CASHLTPGINTGELFF. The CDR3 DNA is TGCGCCAGCCACCTTACCCCCGGGATAAACACCGGGGAGCTGTTTTTT.

CDR3 region: CASSQAVASWANVLTF. The CDR3 DNA follows: TGCGCCAGCAGCCAAGCAGTGGCTTCCTGGGCCAACGTCCTGACTTTC. The gene calls are TRBV4-3 and TRBJ2-6; D not certain. The CDR3 is 16 residues long. Germline lookup yields CDR1 LGHNA and CDR2 YSLEER. V gave up 1 base and J gave up 5 bases, with 12 bases separating them.

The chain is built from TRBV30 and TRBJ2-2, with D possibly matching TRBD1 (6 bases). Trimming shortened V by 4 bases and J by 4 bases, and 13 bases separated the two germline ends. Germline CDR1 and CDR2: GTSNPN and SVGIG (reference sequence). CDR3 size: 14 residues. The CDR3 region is CAWTRQGPTGELFF. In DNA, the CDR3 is TGTGCCTGGACCCGGCAGGGGCCCACCGGGGAGCTGTTTTTT.

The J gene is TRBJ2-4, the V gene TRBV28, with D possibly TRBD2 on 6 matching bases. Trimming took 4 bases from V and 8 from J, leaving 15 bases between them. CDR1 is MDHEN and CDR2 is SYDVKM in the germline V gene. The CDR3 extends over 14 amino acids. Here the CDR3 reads CASSSGGVADIQYF. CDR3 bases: TGTGCCAGCAGTTCCGGGGGAGTTGCGGACATTCAGTACTTC.

As DNA, the CDR3 is TGCGCCAGCAAGGTCACTAGTGGGCTAGAGACCCAGTACTTC. Translating gives CASKVTSGLETQYF. The rearrangement links TRBV10-2 to TRBJ2-5; a weak D match, TRBD2 (5 bases). Trimming took 7 bases from V and 4 from J, leaving 16 bases between them. Germline CDR1 WSHSY, CDR2 SAAADI. The CDR3 spans 14 residues.

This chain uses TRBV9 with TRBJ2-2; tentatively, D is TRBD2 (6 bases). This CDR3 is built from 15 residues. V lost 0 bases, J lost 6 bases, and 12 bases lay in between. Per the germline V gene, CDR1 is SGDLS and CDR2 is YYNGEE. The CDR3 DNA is TGTGCCAGCAGCGTAGCTGGGGGGTCCCCCGGGGAGCTGTTTTTT. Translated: CASSVAGGSPGELFF. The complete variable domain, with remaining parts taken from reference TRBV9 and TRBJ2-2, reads DSGVTQTPKHLITATGQRVTLRCSPRSGDLSVYWYQQSLDQGLQFLIQYYNGEERAKGNILERFSAQQFPDLHSELNLSSLELGDSALYFCASSVAGGSPGELFFGEGSRLTVL.

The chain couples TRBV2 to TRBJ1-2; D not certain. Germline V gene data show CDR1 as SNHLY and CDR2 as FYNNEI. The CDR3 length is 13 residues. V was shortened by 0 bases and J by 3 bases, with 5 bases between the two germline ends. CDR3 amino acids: CASSEATDYGYTF. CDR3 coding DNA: TGTGCCAGCAGTGAAGCAACGGACTATGGCTACACCTTC.

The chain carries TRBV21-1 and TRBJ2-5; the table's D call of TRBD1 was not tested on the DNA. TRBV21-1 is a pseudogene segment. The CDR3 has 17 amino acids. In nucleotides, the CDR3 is TGTGCCAGCAGCAAGGGGAATTGGGACAAGAAACAAGAGACCCAGTACTTC. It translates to CASSKGNWDKKQETQYF.

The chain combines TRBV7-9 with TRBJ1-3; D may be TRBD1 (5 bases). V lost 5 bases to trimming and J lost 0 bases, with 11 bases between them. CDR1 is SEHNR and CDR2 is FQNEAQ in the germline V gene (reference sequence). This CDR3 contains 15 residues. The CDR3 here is CASSPSDNSGNTIYF. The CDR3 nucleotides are TGTGCCAGCAGCCCCTCGGACAACTCTGGAAACACCATATATTTT.